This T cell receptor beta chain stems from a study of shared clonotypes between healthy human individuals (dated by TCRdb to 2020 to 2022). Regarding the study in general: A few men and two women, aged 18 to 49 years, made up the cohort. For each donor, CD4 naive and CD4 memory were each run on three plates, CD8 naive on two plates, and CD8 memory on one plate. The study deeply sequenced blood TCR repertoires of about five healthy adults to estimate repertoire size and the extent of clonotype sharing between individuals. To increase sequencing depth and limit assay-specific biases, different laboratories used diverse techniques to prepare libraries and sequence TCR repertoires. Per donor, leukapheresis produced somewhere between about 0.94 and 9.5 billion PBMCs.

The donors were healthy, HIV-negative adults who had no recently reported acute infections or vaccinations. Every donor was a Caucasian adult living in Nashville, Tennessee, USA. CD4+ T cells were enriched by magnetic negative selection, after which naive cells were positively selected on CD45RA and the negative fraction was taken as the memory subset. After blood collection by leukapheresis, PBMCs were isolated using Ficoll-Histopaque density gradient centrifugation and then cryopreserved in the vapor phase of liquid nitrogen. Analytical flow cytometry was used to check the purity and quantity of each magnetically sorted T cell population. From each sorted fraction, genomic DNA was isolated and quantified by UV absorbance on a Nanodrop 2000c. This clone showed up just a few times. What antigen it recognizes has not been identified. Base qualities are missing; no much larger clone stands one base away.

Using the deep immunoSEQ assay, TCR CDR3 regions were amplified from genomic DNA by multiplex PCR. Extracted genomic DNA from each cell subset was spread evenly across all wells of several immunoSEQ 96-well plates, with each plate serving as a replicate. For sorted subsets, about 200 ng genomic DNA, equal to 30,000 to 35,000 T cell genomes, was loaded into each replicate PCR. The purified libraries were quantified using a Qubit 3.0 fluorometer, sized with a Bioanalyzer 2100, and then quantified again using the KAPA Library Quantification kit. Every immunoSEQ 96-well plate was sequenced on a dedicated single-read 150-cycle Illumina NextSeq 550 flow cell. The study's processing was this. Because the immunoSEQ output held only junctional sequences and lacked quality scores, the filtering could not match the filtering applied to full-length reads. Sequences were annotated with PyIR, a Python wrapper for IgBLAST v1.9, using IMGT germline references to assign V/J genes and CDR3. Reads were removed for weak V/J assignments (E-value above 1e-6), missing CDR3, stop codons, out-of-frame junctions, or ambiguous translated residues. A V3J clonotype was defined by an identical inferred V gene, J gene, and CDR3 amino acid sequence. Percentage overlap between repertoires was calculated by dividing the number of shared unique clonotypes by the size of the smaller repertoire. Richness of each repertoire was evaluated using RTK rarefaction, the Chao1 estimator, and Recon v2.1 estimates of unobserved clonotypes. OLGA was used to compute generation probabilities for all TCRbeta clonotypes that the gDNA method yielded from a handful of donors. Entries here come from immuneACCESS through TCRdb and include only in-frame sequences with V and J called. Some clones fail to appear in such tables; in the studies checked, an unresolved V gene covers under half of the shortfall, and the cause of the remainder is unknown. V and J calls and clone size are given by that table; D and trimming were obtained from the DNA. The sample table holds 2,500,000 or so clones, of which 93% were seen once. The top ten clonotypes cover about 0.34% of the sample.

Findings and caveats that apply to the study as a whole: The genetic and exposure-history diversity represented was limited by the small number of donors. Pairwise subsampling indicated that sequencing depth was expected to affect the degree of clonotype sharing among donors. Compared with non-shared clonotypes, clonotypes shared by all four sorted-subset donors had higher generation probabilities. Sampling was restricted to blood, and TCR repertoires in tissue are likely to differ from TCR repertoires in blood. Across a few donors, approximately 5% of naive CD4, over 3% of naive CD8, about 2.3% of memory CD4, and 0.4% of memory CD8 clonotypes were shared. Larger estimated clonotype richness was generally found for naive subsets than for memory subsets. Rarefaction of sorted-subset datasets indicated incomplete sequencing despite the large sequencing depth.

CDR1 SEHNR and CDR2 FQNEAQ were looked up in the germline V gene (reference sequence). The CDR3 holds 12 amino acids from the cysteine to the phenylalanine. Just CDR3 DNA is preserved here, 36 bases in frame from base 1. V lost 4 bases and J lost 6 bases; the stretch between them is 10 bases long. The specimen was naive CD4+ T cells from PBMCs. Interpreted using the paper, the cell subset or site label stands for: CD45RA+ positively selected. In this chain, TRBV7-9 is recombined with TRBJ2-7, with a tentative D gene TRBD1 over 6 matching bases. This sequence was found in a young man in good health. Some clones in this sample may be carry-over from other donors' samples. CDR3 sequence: CASSSLGGEQYF. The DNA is TGTGCCAGCAGCTCGTTAGGGGGCGAGCAGTACTTC.